This T cell receptor beta chain is from a study of blood T cell repertoires in COVID-19 (TCRdb year 2020). Notes on the research overall: The collaborator samples originated in the United States, Italy and Spain and spanned the acute and convalescent phases of COVID-19. The samples were drawn from the first 160 participants of the ongoing ImmuneRACE study and from under 1,500 subjects provided by 6 global collaborators. Deeply sampled blood TCRbeta repertoires from subjects exposed to, actively infected with, or recovered from COVID-19 were included in the dataset. Nearly every sample came with metadata listing a de-identified subject ID, COVID-19 status, age in years and sex. A freely available public database, intended as a resource for researchers studying the immune response to SARS-CoV-2, is where the repertoires were released. The prospective study material was composed of cDNA or gDNA derived from T cells, B-cell-depleted T cells, or PBMCs. Where HLA class I and class II types were available, the types were taken from metadata supplied by the sample provider, not from assay-based typing.

Comments on this clone: No cognate antigen has been identified for it. It has no much larger one-base neighbor in the sample; base qualities were not kept.

The junction shows trimming of 10 bases on V and 11 bases on J, and the gene matches do not reach 16 bases of it. In the germline V gene, CDR1 corresponds to ENHRY and CDR2 to SYGVKD. CDR3 length: 13 amino acids, cysteine to phenylalanine. This entry keeps only the CDR3 DNA: 39 bases, framed from base 1. The immunoSEQ Assay, a bias-controlled multiplex PCR, was used to amplify TCRbeta CDR3 regions from genomic DNA. Per the original workflow: The number of nucleated cells in each sample was estimated from the amplification of reference gene primers within the assay. To quantify the absolute abundance of each unique TCRbeta CDR3 rearrangement, sequence reads were collapsed and filtered. For each sample, productive Simpson clonality was calculated as the square root of Simpson's diversity index over productive rearrangements. TCRdb re-hosts the immuneACCESS table, in-frame sequences only. Its copies lack some clones; in the studies checked, an unresolved V gene accounts for under half of them, and the cause for the rest is not known. The D gene and trimming were derived from the DNA, and the V and J assignments and clone size from that table. Across this sample there are 150,000 to 190,000 clones, with roughly 85% seen only once. The ten largest clones take up 7.5% to 8.5% of the sample.

Overall results and qualifications from the work: How much clinical and demographic metadata was included differed by source and by participant, and the metadata was provided uncurated.

One collaborating source in Seattle enrolled patients during active infection and followed them longitudinally through the course of disease. Whole blood was collected in K2EDTA tubes by collaborating institutions according to the institutions' own protocols. Collaborator samples were shipped for TCRbeta analysis as frozen whole blood, isolated PBMCs, or DNA extracted from either sample type. The sequence came from an older woman with COVID-19, enrolled during active disease. Sequencing used peripheral blood. The chain uses TRBV10-3 and TRBJ2-5; TRBD2 aligns with 7 central bases. The nucleotide sequence reads TGTGCCACGGGAAGAGGCGGGGAGCGGGAACAGTACTTC. This codes for CATGRGGEREQYF.